This passage covers 26 T cell receptor beta chains from one sample sequenced in a study of Graves' ophthalmopathy and Graves' hyperthyroidism. RNA served as the template for amplifying TCR beta CDR3 regions. The library came from an HTBI-primed first-round RT-PCR and a second-round multiplex PCR. TCRdb re-called the multiplex PCR reads with MiXCR, one entry per CDR3 protein. The sample has hundreds of thousands of distinct CDR3 sequences, approximately 39% seen once. Material: peripheral blood. The source is an adult man with Graves' ophthalmopathy.

The rearrangement links TRBV2 to TRBJ1-5; TRBD1 matches at 9 bases. V trimming: 7 bases; J trimming: 6 bases; junction bases outside the gene matches: 19. The CDR3 contains 18 residues. Germline assignment: CDR1 SNHLY and CDR2 FYNNEI. The CDR3 sequence is CASIVGTGFWSLVQPQHF. CDR3 DNA: TGTGCCAGCATAGTGGGGACAGGGTTTTGGAGCCTCGTTCAGCCCCAGCATTTT.

This chain connects TRBV29-1 to TRBJ2-3; D assignment may be TRBD1 or TRBD2 (5 bases each). Germline values: CDR1 SQVTM, CDR2 ANQGSEA. Trimming stripped 0 bases from V and 2 bases from J, with 9 bases between. This CDR3 is 14 amino acids long. The CDR3 nucleotides read TGCAGCGTTGAAGATGGGACCATCACAGATACGCAGTATTTT. This codes for CSVEDGTITDTQYF.

As concerns this clonotype: This may be a read error, as it is one base from a much larger clone. The chain uses TRBV19 and TRBJ1-4; 7 bases agree with TRBD1. CDR1 is LNHDA and CDR2 is SQIVND in the germline V gene (reference sequence). This CDR3 has 18 residues. The CDR3 loop reads CASMGRTGRQATNEKLLF. The CDR3 DNA follows: TGTGCCAGCATGGGCCGGACAGGTAGACAAGCAACTAATGAAAAACTGCTTTTT.

This clonotype was found a few times. The chain uses TRBV9 and TRBJ2-5, with D unresolved. Germline loops: CDR1 SGDLS, CDR2 YYNGEE. Between the trimmed V and J ends, which lost 0 bases and 1 base, there was a span of 13 bases. This CDR3 has 16 residues. The CDR3 coding sequence is TGTGCCAGCAGCGTAGGGCCAAGTGGATCCCAAGAGACCCAGTACTTC. Translating it yields CASSVGPSGSQETQYF. The whole variable domain, filled in from reference TRBV9 and TRBJ2-5, reads DSGVTQTPKHLITATGQRVTLRCSPRSGDLSVYWYQQSLDQGLQFLIQYYNGEERAKGNILERFSAQQFPDLHSELNLSSLELGDSALYFCASSVGPSGSQETQYFGPGTRLLVL.

J is TRBJ1-6 and V is TRBV29-1, with D possibly being TRBD1 (5 bases). The CDR3 is 12 amino acids. CDR1 and CDR2 from the germline V gene are SQVTM and ANQGSEA. Trimming stripped 8 bases from V and 10 bases from J, with 15 bases between. CDR3 bases: TGCAGCTCCCCGCAGGGATGGTCACCCCTCCACTTT. The encoded protein is CSSPQGWSPLHF.

This chain joins TRBV7-9 and TRBJ1-4; no clear D gene. The V gene's germline CDR1 is SEHNR and CDR2 FQNEAQ (reference sequence). Trimming pared 1 base from V and 7 bases from J, leaving 7 bases between. CDR3 length: 13 residues. The DNA of the CDR3 is TGTGCCAGCAGCTTAGAGGACGGTGAAAAACTGTTTTTT. Its translation is CASSLEDGEKLFF.

This chain links TRBV2 with TRBJ1-2; 8 bases map to TRBD1. Germline-derived CDR1 and CDR2 are SNHLY and FYNNEI. The CDR3 has 15 residues. J was trimmed by 4 bases and V by 8 bases; bases with no gene match: 12. In DNA form, the CDR3 reads TGTGCCAGCTTAGTGGCGGACAGGGAGGGCTATGGCTACACCTTC. Translation gives CASLVADREGYGYTF.

This clonotype occurred a few times. The chain couples TRBV11-2 to TRBJ1-4, with 7 bases identical to TRBD1. The CDR3 spans 14 residues. The V gene end was trimmed by 5 bases and the J gene end by 7 bases; junction bases not matched to a gene: 7. Germline V gene data show CDR1 as SGHAT and CDR2 as FQNNGV. The DNA for the CDR3 is TGTGCCAGCAGCATACAGGGGATTAGTGAAAAACTGTTTTTT. Translation gives CASSIQGISEKLFF.

This clonotype was seen only a few times. The chain combines TRBV12-3 or TRBV12-4 with TRBJ1-5; D is unclear. V lost 4 bases, J lost 7 bases, and 8 bases lay in between. This CDR3 has 12 amino acids. Here the CDR3 DNA reads TGTGCCAGCAGTTACCTCCCCCAGCCCCAGCATTTT. The encoded protein is CASSYLPQPQHF.

The table lists this clonotype with a count of one. This chain uses TRBV2 with TRBJ1-3; D gene unclear. V was trimmed by 1 base and J by 7 bases, leaving 11 bases between them. This CDR3 is built from 14 residues. Germline V lookup: CDR1 SNHLY, CDR2 FYNNEI. CDR3 amino acids: CASSEVVSMNTIYF. The CDR3 bases are TGTGCCAGCAGTGAAGTGGTCTCAATGAACACCATATATTTT.

This clonotype showed up many times. The rearrangement links TRBV20-1 to TRBJ2-7; 7 bases align to TRBD1. The CDR3 has 15 residues. After removal of 0 bases from V and 4 bases from J, the junction contained 9 bases not matched to a gene. Germline assignment: CDR1 DFQATT and CDR2 SNEGSKA (reference sequence). In DNA, the CDR3 is TGCAGTGCTAGAGATCATCAGGGGGTCCTGTACGAGCAGTACTTC. It yields the protein CSARDHQGVLYEQYF.

The V and J genes are TRBV10-3 and TRBJ1-4, with D uncertain. The ends were cut back, 3 bases at V and 0 bases at J, with 8 bases in the middle. The germline V gene encodes CDR1 ENHRY and CDR2 SYGVKD. The CDR3 length is 15 residues. The CDR3 spells CAISEEVATNEKLFF. The CDR3 DNA reads TGTGCCATCAGTGAAGAAGTTGCAACTAATGAAAAACTGTTTTTT.

The CDR3 sequence is CASSREGNQETQHF. For the CDR3, the DNA is TGTGCCAGCTCTCGCGAAGGTAATCAAGAGACCCAGCATTTT. This rearrangement joins TRBV12-3 or TRBV12-4 to TRBJ1-5; D not resolved. Trimming left V 8 bases short and J 11 bases short, with 22 bases between. CDR3 length: 14 amino acids.

A single count supports this clonotype. The rearrangement links TRBV25-1 to TRBJ1-3; D is possibly TRBD1 (5 bases). This CDR3 has 16 residues. Trimming removed 6 bases from V and 0 bases from J, with 15 bases in between. The germline gives CDR1 MGHDK, CDR2 SYGVNS. CDR3 nucleotide sequence: TGTGCCAGCAGCCGGGGACGGCGAGACTCTGGAAACACCATATATTTT. Amino acids: CASSRGRRDSGNTIYF.

The table lists this clonotype with many counts. The chain is built from TRBV29-1 and TRBJ1-4; no reliable D call. The V end was cut by 4 bases, the J end by 6 bases, with 9 bases between. The CDR3 is 12 amino acids. The V gene's germline CDR1 is SQVTM and CDR2 ANQGSEA. The CDR3 DNA reads TGCAGCGTTGGTGGGGTAGATGAAAAACTGTTTTTT. Its translation: CSVGGVDEKLFF. The full variable domain, rest sourced from reference TRBV29-1 and TRBJ1-4, is SAVISQKPSRDICQRGTSLTIQCQVDSQVTMMFWYRQQPGQSLTLIATANQGSEATYESGFVIDKFPISRPNLTFSTLTVSNMSPEDSSIYLCSVGGVDEKLFFGSGTQLSVL.

V and J are TRBV10-3 and TRBJ2-7, with D hard to call. Trimming stripped 10 bases from V and 1 base from J, with 17 bases between. Germline lookup yields CDR1 ENHRY and CDR2 SYGVKD. The CDR3 sequence is 14 residues long. The DNA of the CDR3 is TGTGCCAGCGGATTAAGAGGCCTTTCCTACGAGCAGTACTTC. The encoded protein is CASGLRGLSYEQYF.

In this sample, this clonotype turned up many times. The rearrangement joins TRBV7-8 to TRBJ1-1; 8 bases align to TRBD1. Germline CDR1 reads SGHVS; CDR2 reads FQNEAQ. J was trimmed by 4 bases and V by 1 base; bases with no gene match: 5. This CDR3 spans 15 amino acids. The CDR3 spells CASSLGTGRSTEAFF. CDR3 DNA sequence: TGTGCCAGCAGCTTAGGGACAGGGAGATCCACTGAAGCTTTCTTT.

This clonotype came up many times. V gene TRBV15 combines with J gene TRBJ2-7, with TRBD1 matching 10 bases. V trimming: 3 bases; J trimming: 7 bases; junction bases outside the gene matches: 3. The CDR3 has 13 residues. Germline V gene sequence: CDR1 LNHNV, CDR2 YYDKDF (reference sequence). The DNA for the CDR3 is TGTGCCACCAGCAGGGACAGGGGGTCGGAGCAGTACTTC. It codes for CATSRDRGSEQYF.

This clonotype was seen more than once but under ten times. V gene TRBV13 combines with J gene TRBJ2-7; maybe TRBD2 (5 bases). Trimming cost V 5 bases and J 5 bases, with 13 bases left between them. CDR1 and CDR2 from the germline V gene are PRHDT and FYEKMQ (reference sequence). The CDR3 loop spans 13 amino acids. This CDR3 is CASSPVGVDEQYF. The CDR3 DNA sequence: TGTGCCAGCAGCCCTGTCGGGGTCGACGAGCAGTACTTC.

This chain connects TRBV19 to TRBJ2-5; possible D gene TRBD2, 5 bases. CDR3 length: 14 residues. The germline V gene has CDR1 LNHDA and CDR2 SQIVND (reference sequence). V was shortened by 7 bases and J by 4 bases, with 16 bases between the two germline ends. CDR3 nucleotide sequence: TGTGCCAGTACCCCGGCCGGGAATGGAGAGACCCAGTACTTC. Encoded protein: CASTPAGNGETQYF.

For this clonotype: This CDR3 fails to terminate in the conserved phenylalanine or tryptophan, so it likely reflects a read error. The DNA is left out, because the CDR3 cannot be placed on it with certainty; the CDR3 is given as TCRdb lists it. This chain uses TRBV15 with TRBJ2-5; the D call in the table, TRBD2, was not verified against the DNA. Germline values: CDR1 LNHNV, CDR2 YYDKDF (reference sequence). With termini counted, the CDR3 has 11 amino acids. CDR3 sequence reads: CATSRDPPRTS.

This clonotype was recorded at least ten times. This chain links TRBV24-1 with TRBJ1-5; TRBD1 aligns across 7 bases. This CDR3 is 15 amino acids long. The junction had 6 bases not matched to a gene; V was cut back by 3 bases and J by 5 bases. Looked up from germline, CDR1 is KGHDR and CDR2 is SFDVKD. CDR3 sequence: CATSDARQGDQPQHF. The CDR3 DNA follows: TGTGCCACCAGTGATGCTAGACAGGGTGATCAGCCCCAGCATTTT.

This clonotype was seen once. The rearrangement links TRBV29-1 to TRBJ2-7; 7 bases fit TRBD2. Germline CDR1 is SQVTM and CDR2 is ANQGSEA. The V segment lost 3 bases and the J segment 2 bases; nucleotides outside the gene matches: 13. The CDR3 totals 16 residues. In nucleotides, the CDR3 is TGCAGCGTTGATGGGGGGATTAATGGGAGGGCCTACGAGCAGTACTTC. It is translated as CSVDGGINGRAYEQYF.

This clonotype has only a few counts. This sequence joins TRBV19 and TRBJ1-2; 7 bases line up with TRBD1. Germline-derived CDR1 and CDR2 are LNHDA and SQIVND (reference sequence). The CDR3 runs to 15 residues. The ends lost 9 bases at V and 1 base at J; junction bases unmatched: 11. The CDR3 is CASLPSGGINYGYTF. As DNA, the CDR3 is TGTGCCAGCTTACCCTCAGGGGGTATTAACTATGGCTACACCTTC.

This clonotype was observed at least ten times. CDR3 coding DNA: TGTGCCAGCAGTGAGGGAAGGGCATTCACTGAAGCTTTCTTT. Translation: CASSEGRAFTEAFF. The chain uses TRBV12-3 or TRBV12-4 and TRBJ1-1; unclear D gene. Trimming took 5 bases from V and 4 from J, leaving 14 bases between them. This CDR3 spans 14 amino acids.

This clonotype came up once. The chain joins TRBV11-2 to TRBJ2-7; 9 bases agree with TRBD1. CDR3 length: 13 amino acids. Germline V lookup: CDR1 SGHAT, CDR2 FQNNGV. V dropped 4 bases and J dropped 5; count of bases not matched to a gene: 3. CDR3 in DNA: TGTGCCAGCAGCTGGACAGGGGTACACGAGCAGTACTTC. Amino acid sequence: CASSWTGVHEQYF.